The 16 T cell receptor beta chains listed next were all sequenced from one sample in a study of immune cell composition in non-small cell lung cancer. Sequencing used immunoSEQ multiplex PCR; TCRdb keeps in-frame clones, though not all of them. The repertoire holds 3,000 to 3,500 clones, with nearly 80% as singletons. Normal lung sampling was at least 3 cm from the tumour, as distant as possible. Material: non-adjacent lung tissue. The receptors derive from a human donor with non-small cell lung cancer. The donor label of this sample is uncertain.

CDR3: CASMDSYNYEQYF. The CDR3 DNA sequence: TGTGCCAGCATGGACAGTTATAACTACGAGCAGTACTTC. The rearrangement joins TRBV27 to TRBJ2-7, with a tentative D call TRBD1 (6 bases). Germline CDR1 and CDR2: MNHEY and SMNVEV (reference sequence). Deletions cut 7 bases from V and 3 bases from J, with 13 bases between. The length of the CDR3 is 13 residues.

The chain employs TRBV11-2 and TRBJ2-2; TRBD2 matches 9 bases. The CDR3 has 16 amino acids. Trimming at V came to 5 bases and at J to 4 bases, leaving 8 bases not matched to a gene. Germline V CDR1 and CDR2: SGHAT, FQNNGV. This chain's CDR3 is CASSPGLAGATGELFF. DNA for the CDR3: TGTGCCAGCAGCCCCGGGTTAGCGGGAGCCACCGGGGAGCTGTTTTTT.

The rearrangement joins TRBV10-3 to TRBJ2-3; D ambiguous. The CDR3 is made up of 12 amino acids. Germline-derived CDR1 and CDR2 are ENHRY and SYGVKD. V gave up 6 bases and J gave up 0 bases, with 4 bases separating them. The CDR3 spells CAISGSTDTQYF. In DNA form, the CDR3 reads TGTGCCATCAGCGGTAGCACAGATACGCAGTATTTT.

This clone occurred once. J is TRBJ2-5 and V is TRBV29-1; tentative D call: TRBD2 (6 bases). The CDR3 has 12 amino acids. Trimming cost V 8 bases and J 4 bases, with 14 bases left between them. The V gene's germline CDR1 is SQVTM and CDR2 ANQGSEA. CDR3 coding DNA: TGCAGCTCGGGGGTGGAGCGAGAGACCCAGTACTTC. This translates into CSSGVERETQYF.

This chain connects TRBV19 to TRBJ2-1, with TRBD2 matching 14 bases. Germline V lookup: CDR1 LNHDA, CDR2 SQIVND (reference sequence). J was trimmed by 8 bases and V by 9 bases; bases with no gene match: 3. The CDR3 has 13 residues. The CDR3, as DNA: TGTGCCAGCGGGACTAGCGGGAGTGATGAGCAGTTCTTC. Translated, it gives CASGTSGSDEQFF.

A single count supports this clone. The chain uses TRBV5-5 and TRBJ2-4; D is uncertain. Per germline, CDR1 SGHKS and CDR2 YYEKEE (reference sequence). V shed 0 bases and J shed 6 bases, with 13 bases lying between them. The CDR3 length is 15 residues. The CDR3 is CASSLGYLGRNIQYF. The DNA of the CDR3 is TGTGCCAGCAGCTTGGGGTATTTGGGCAGAAACATTCAGTACTTC.

CDR3 amino acids: CASQQGRRTEAFF. The CDR3 bases are TGTGCCAGCCAACAGGGGAGGAGGACTGAAGCTTTCTTT. The gene calls are TRBV19 and TRBJ1-1, with TRBD1 identical over 7 bases. Germline CDR1 and CDR2: LNHDA and SQIVND (reference sequence). J lost 5 bases, V lost 9 bases, and 9 bases had no gene match. This CDR3 has 13 amino acids.

The V gene is TRBV6-5, the J gene TRBJ2-2, with 8 positions matching TRBD1. CDR1 and CDR2 (germline): MNHEY, SVGAGI. This CDR3 spans 14 amino acids. The junction had 6 bases not matched to a gene; V was cut back by 6 bases and J by 6 bases. The CDR3 reads CASRDREGAGELFF. The CDR3, as DNA: TGTGCCAGCAGGGACAGGGAAGGGGCCGGGGAGCTGTTTTTT.

The chain employs TRBV7-8 and TRBJ1-2; 9 nucleotides agree with TRBD1. The CDR3 is 14 amino acids. Germline loops: CDR1 SGHVS, CDR2 FQNEAQ. The J segment lost 7 bases and the V segment lost 5 bases, leaving 8 bases of the junction unmatched. The CDR3 loop is CASSPNRGRGGYTF. DNA for the CDR3: TGTGCCAGCAGCCCCAACAGGGGGCGAGGTGGCTACACCTTC.

This clone was counted a single time. The chain has TRBV11-3 and TRBJ2-5; D is uncertain. V lost 5 bases to trimming and J lost 0 bases, with 10 bases between them. Germline V gene lookup returns CDR1 SGHNT and CDR2 YENEEA. This CDR3 spans 14 amino acids. CDR3 in DNA: TGTGCCAGCAGCACCAGCGAGTACCAAGAGACCCAGTACTTC. This translates into CASSTSEYQETQYF. The variable domain in full, completed from reference TRBV11-3 and TRBJ2-5, reads EAGVVQSPRYKIIEKKQPVAFWCNPISGHNTLYWYLQNLGQGPELLIRYENEEAVDDSQLPKDRFSAERLKGVDSTLKIQPAELGDSAVYLCASSTSEYQETQYFGPGTRLLVL.

About this clone itself: Within the sample, other DNA sequences also encode this same CDR3. J is TRBJ2-1 and V is TRBV9; D is possibly TRBD2 (7 bases). Trimming pared 0 bases from V and 4 bases from J, leaving 14 bases between. The V gene's germline CDR1 is SGDLS and CDR2 YYNGEE. This CDR3 is 16 amino acids long. In DNA form, the CDR3 reads TGTGCCAGCAGCGTAGCTGGACAGCGGGGTTACAATGAGCAGTTCTTC. Amino acid sequence: CASSVAGQRGYNEQFF.

This rearrangement joins TRBV13 to TRBJ2-1; 9 positions agree with TRBD2. Germline lookup yields CDR1 PRHDT and CDR2 FYEKMQ (reference sequence). The CDR3 contains 12 residues. With 3 bases clipped from V and 13 bases from J, the junction kept 4 bases outside the gene matches. The DNA for the CDR3 is TGTGCCAGCAGCTTTCGACTAGCGGCTCAGTTCTTC. It codes for CASSFRLAAQFF.

Here the CDR3 DNA reads TGTGCCAGCACCTGGGGCGGGAGGGCCGAAGAGACCCAGTACTTC. This sequence encodes CASTWGGRAEETQYF. V gene TRBV11-1 combines with J gene TRBJ2-5, with TRBD2 matching 9 bases. From germline, CDR1 is SGHAT and CDR2 FQDESV (reference sequence). J gave up 3 bases and V 7 bases, and 9 bases lay outside the gene matches. The length of the CDR3 is 15 residues.

This chain uses TRBV28 with TRBJ2-5; possible D gene TRBD1, 5 bases. V was clipped by 3 bases and J by 9 bases, with 11 bases between them. CDR1 is MDHEN, CDR2 SYDVKM, per germline. This CDR3 region has 12 residues. The CDR3 reads CASSFRGAAQYF. The DNA of the CDR3 is TGTGCCAGCAGTTTTAGGGGCGCGGCCCAGTACTTC.

The V call is TRBV9, the J call TRBJ2-1, with a weak D call TRBD2 (5 bases). Per germline, CDR1 SGDLS and CDR2 YYNGEE. There are 16 residues in the CDR3. With 0 bases removed from V and 3 bases from J, the gap between germline ends came to 13 bases. CDR3 sequence: CASSVGVGVGYNEQFF. CDR3 coding DNA: TGTGCCAGCAGCGTAGGGGTGGGAGTTGGCTACAATGAGCAGTTCTTC.

CDR3 coding DNA: TGTGCCAGCAGCCGGTTCGACAGGGTCGGGAACTATGGCTACACCTTC. Protein product: CASSRFDRVGNYGYTF. The chain joins TRBV9 to TRBJ1-2; 7 bases fit TRBD1. This CDR3 has 16 residues. Germline V CDR1 and CDR2: SGDLS, YYNGEE. Germline trimming cut 4 bases from V and 2 bases from J; bases unmatched to any gene: 11.